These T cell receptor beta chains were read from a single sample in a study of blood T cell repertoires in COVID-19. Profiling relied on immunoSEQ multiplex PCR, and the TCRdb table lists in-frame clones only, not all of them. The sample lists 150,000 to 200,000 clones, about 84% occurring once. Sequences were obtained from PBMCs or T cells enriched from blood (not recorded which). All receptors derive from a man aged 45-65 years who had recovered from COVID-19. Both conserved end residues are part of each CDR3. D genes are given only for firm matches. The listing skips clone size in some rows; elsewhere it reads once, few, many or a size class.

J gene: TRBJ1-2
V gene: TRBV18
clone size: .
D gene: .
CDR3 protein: CASSPPSNYGYTF
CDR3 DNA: TGTGCCAGCTCACCACCCAGTAACTATGGCTACACCTTC

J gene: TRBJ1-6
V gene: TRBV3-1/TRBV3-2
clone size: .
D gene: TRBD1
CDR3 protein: CASSQGTGKNSPLHF
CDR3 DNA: TGTGCCAGCAGCCAAGGGACAGGGAAAAATTCACCCCTCCACTTT

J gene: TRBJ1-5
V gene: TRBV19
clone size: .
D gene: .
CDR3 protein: CASSILEKNQPQHF
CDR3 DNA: TGTGCCAGTAGTATACTAGAGAAGAATCAGCCCCAGCATTTT

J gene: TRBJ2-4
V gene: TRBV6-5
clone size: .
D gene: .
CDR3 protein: CASRRQEVAKNIQYF
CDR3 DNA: TGTGCCAGCAGACGACAGGAGGTAGCCAAAAACATTCAGTACTTC

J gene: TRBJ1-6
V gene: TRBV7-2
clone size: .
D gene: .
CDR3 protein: CASSSDTGPLHF
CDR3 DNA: TGTGCCAGCAGCTCGGACACCGGGCCCCTCCACTTT

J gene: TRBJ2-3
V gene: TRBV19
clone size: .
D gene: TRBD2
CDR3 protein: CASSPYGRGGTDTQYF
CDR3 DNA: TGTGCCAGTAGTCCCTACGGGCGGGGGGGCACAGATACGCAGTATTTT

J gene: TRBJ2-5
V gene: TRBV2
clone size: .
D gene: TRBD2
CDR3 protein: CASRLRLAGRETQYF
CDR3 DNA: TGTGCCAGCAGGCTTCGACTAGCGGGGAGGGAGACCCAGTACTTC

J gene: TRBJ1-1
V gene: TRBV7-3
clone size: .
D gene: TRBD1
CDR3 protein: CASSLSAQGASEAFF
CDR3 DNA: TGTGCCAGCAGCTTATCCGCACAGGGGGCCAGTGAAGCTTTCTTT

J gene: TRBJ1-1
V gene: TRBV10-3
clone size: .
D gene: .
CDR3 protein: CATAGQGTTEAFF
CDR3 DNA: TGTGCCACCGCCGGGCAGGGTACCACTGAAGCTTTCTTT

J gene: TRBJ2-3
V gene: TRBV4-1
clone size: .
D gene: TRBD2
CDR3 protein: CASRRGGSSIRSEDTQYF
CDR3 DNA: TGCGCCAGCAGGCGGGGGGGCAGTAGCATCAGGTCGGAAGATACGCAGTATTTT

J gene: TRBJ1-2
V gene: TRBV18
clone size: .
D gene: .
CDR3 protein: CASSPTRENYGYTF
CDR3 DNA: TGTGCCAGCTCACCAACTCGGGAAAACTATGGCTACACCTTC

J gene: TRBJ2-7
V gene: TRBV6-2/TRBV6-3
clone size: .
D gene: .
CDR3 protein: CASSYPRGLSYEQYF
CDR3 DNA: TGTGCCAGCAGTTACCCTCGGGGACTCTCCTACGAGCAGTACTTC

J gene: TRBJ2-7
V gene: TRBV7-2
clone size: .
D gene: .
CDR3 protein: CASSSVGGYEQYF
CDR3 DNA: TGTGCCAGCAGCTCTGTGGGGGGCTACGAGCAGTACTTC

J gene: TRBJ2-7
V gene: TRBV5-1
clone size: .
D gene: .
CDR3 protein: CASSLDRPGYEQYF
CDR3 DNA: TGCGCCAGCAGCTTGGACAGACCAGGCTACGAGCAGTACTTC

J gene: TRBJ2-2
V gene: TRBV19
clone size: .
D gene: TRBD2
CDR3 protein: CASSSSSGGRVTGELFF
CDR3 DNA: TGTGCCAGTAGTTCATCTAGCGGGGGGCGGGTCACCGGGGAGCTGTTTTTT

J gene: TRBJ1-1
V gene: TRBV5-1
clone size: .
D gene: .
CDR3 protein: CASSSTGNTEAFF
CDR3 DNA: TGCGCCAGCAGCTCGACAGGAAACACTGAAGCTTTCTTT

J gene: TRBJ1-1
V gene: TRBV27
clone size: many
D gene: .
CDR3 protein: CASSLNPGIEAFF
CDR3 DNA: TGTGCCAGCAGTTTAAATCCCGGGATCGAAGCTTTCTTT

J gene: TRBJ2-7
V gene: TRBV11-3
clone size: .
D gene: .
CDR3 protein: CASSPNGRDEQYF
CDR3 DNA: TGTGCCAGCAGCCCTAACGGCAGGGACGAGCAGTACTTC

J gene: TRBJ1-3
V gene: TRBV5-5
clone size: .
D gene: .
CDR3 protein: CASSLDQTGAGNTIYF
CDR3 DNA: TGTGCCAGCAGCTTGGATCAGACAGGAGCCGGAAACACCATATATTTT

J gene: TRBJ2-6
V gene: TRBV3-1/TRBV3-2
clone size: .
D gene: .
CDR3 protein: CASRYSGANVLTF
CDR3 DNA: TGTGCCAGCCGCTACTCTGGGGCCAACGTCCTGACTTTC